The 29 T cell receptor beta chains reported below all come from one sample, sequenced in a study of Graves' ophthalmopathy and Graves' hyperthyroidism. Amplification targeted the TCR beta CDR3 regions, with RNA transcripts as the source material. Second-round multiplex PCR came after first-round RT-PCR with HTBI primers. Each CDR3 protein is one row after TCRdb ran MiXCR on the multiplex PCR reads. The sample includes hundreds of thousands of distinct CDR3 sequences, over 40% of them seen just once. The sample was peripheral blood. Receptors originate from an adult man with Graves' ophthalmopathy.

Many counts were recorded for this clonotype. This rearrangement joins TRBV2 to TRBJ1-5; the match to TRBD1 covers 8 bases. Trimming took 6 bases from V and 7 from J; bases not matched to a gene: 5. Looked up from germline, CDR1 is SNHLY and CDR2 is FYNNEI. CDR3 length: 13 amino acids. The CDR3 DNA follows: TGTGCCAGCAGGACAGGGGTTGGCCAGCCCCAGCATTTT. It yields the protein CASRTGVGQPQHF.

This clonotype was detected ten times or more. The rearrangement joins TRBV9 to TRBJ1-6; D is ambiguous. The CDR3 covers 14 residues. The V end was cut by 0 bases, the J end by 6 bases, with 7 bases between. Per the germline V gene, CDR1 is SGDLS and CDR2 is YYNGEE. As DNA, the CDR3 is TGTGCCAGCAGCGTAGGCACAGTTAATTCACCCCTCCACTTT. Translating it yields CASSVGTVNSPLHF.

J is TRBJ2-6 and V is TRBV10-3; 9 bases are shared with TRBD1. This CDR3 has 17 amino acids. CDR1 is ENHRY, CDR2 SYGVKD, per germline. Unmatched junction bases numbered 8, after V lost 4 bases and J lost 4 bases. The CDR3 DNA is TGTGCCATCAGTGGACACAGGGGGCTGGGCGGGGCCAACGTCCTGACTTTC. The encoded protein is CAISGHRGLGGANVLTF.

V usage is TRBV20-1 and J usage is TRBJ2-3; D call uncertain. This CDR3 has 12 residues. CDR1 is DFQATT, CDR2 SNEGSKA, per germline (reference sequence). Trimming removed 2 bases from V and 9 bases from J, with 12 bases in between. In DNA form, the CDR3 reads TGCAGTGCTAGACTCCGGAGTCAGACGCAGTATTTT. Protein: CSARLRSQTQYF.

This clonotype was observed a few times. The chain links TRBV30 to TRBJ2-5; TRBD2 agrees at 9 bases. Looked up from germline, CDR1 is GTSNPN and CDR2 is SVGIG (reference sequence). The CDR3 loop spans 15 amino acids. The junction had 7 bases not matched to a gene; V was cut back by 0 bases and J by 5 bases. CDR3: CAWSVGGRAFETQYF. The CDR3 nucleotides are TGTGCCTGGAGTGTCGGCGGGAGGGCCTTTGAGACCCAGTACTTC.

This chain links TRBV20-1 with TRBJ2-2; no definite D call. Trimming stripped 0 bases from V and 1 base from J, with 6 bases between. The CDR3 spans 14 residues. CDR1 and CDR2 (germline): DFQATT, SNEGSKA (reference sequence). CDR3: CSARDSGNTGELFF. CDR3 in DNA: TGCAGTGCTAGAGATAGTGGGAACACCGGGGAGCTGTTTTTT.

This clonotype was counted many times. This chain links TRBV19 with TRBJ2-2, with D maybe TRBD2 (7 bases). V was shortened by 9 bases and J by 0 bases, with 14 bases between the two germline ends. Per germline, CDR1 LNHDA and CDR2 SQIVND (reference sequence). This CDR3 has 15 amino acids. The CDR3 is CASETGTTNTGELFF. CDR3 sequence (DNA): TGTGCCAGCGAAACAGGGACTACGAACACCGGGGAGCTGTTTTTT.

This clonotype was found once. This chain links TRBV2 with TRBJ2-3, with D maybe TRBD2 (6 bases). V was cut by 0 bases and J by 0 bases, with 13 bases left in between. The CDR3 has 17 amino acids. Looked up from germline, CDR1 is SNHLY and CDR2 is FYNNEI. CDR3 in DNA: TGTGCCAGCAGTGAAGCGCTAAGCGGGTCGAGCACAGATACGCAGTATTTT. Its translation: CASSEALSGSSTDTQYF.

This clonotype was picked up a small number of times. CDR3 residues: CASATRQGSTGELFF. CDR3 bases: TGTGCCAGCGCGACCCGACAGGGCTCCACCGGGGAGCTGTTTTTT. The chain couples TRBV11-2 to TRBJ2-2; TRBD1 agrees at 7 bases. With V trimmed by 8 bases and J by 4 bases, 10 bases remained unmatched. Germline CDR1 is SGHAT and CDR2 is FQNNGV. The CDR3 spans 15 residues.

This chain's CDR3 is CASRTGTSGSYEQYF. CDR3 nucleotide sequence: TGTGCCAGCAGGACCGGGACTAGCGGGAGTTACGAGCAGTACTTC. V and J are TRBV11-2 and TRBJ2-7, with 14 bases lining up with TRBD2. The CDR3 consists of 15 residues. V dropped 6 bases and J dropped 4; count of bases not matched to a gene: 5. Germline CDR1 and CDR2: SGHAT and FQNNGV.

This clonotype was recorded at least ten times. This chain links TRBV5-8 with TRBJ1-1; tentatively, D is TRBD1 (5 bases). V was shortened by 4 bases and J by 8 bases, with 15 bases between the two germline ends. CDR1 is SGHTS and CDR2 is YDEGEE in the germline V gene. The CDR3 is 13 amino acids. The CDR3: CASSGPGTGEAFF. CDR3 sequence (DNA): TGTGCCAGCAGCGGTCCCGGGACGGGCGAAGCTTTCTTT.

CDR3 region: CASSGGSGGPDIEAFF. As DNA, the CDR3 is TGTGCCAGCAGCGGGGGAAGCGGGGGGCCGGACATTGAAGCTTTCTTT. The gene calls are TRBV9 and TRBJ1-1; TRBD1 might be the D (6 bases). Germline lookup yields CDR1 SGDLS and CDR2 YYNGEE. Trimming removed 3 bases at V and 7 bases at J, with 22 bases between. This CDR3 is built from 16 residues.

The genes are TRBV2 and TRBJ1-5, with 10 bases that match TRBD1. CDR1 is SNHLY, CDR2 FYNNEI, per germline. The CDR3 loop spans 15 amino acids. V trimming: 2 bases; J trimming: 4 bases; junction bases outside the gene matches: 2. The CDR3, as DNA: TGTGCCAGCAGTGAACTGGGACAGGGGAATCAGCCCCAGCATTTT. Translated, it gives CASSELGQGNQPQHF.

This clonotype showed up just once. The chain employs TRBV10-3 and TRBJ1-4; D is uncertain. CDR3 length equals 12 residues. Germline V gene data show CDR1 as ENHRY and CDR2 as SYGVKD. Trimming removed 4 bases from V and 8 bases from J, with 8 bases in between. The CDR3 region is CAISGTLEKLFF. Written as DNA, the CDR3 is TGTGCCATCAGTGGGACGCTAGAAAAACTGTTTTTT.

This clonotype was detected many times. The chain recombines TRBV7-9 with TRBJ1-1; D ambiguous. Trimming took 5 bases from V and 0 from J, leaving 10 bases between them. Looked up from germline, CDR1 is SEHNR and CDR2 is FQNEAQ (reference sequence). The CDR3 totals 14 residues. In nucleotides, the CDR3 is TGTGCCAGCAGCCCCGGGCCTATGAACACTGAAGCTTTCTTT. Its translation is CASSPGPMNTEAFF.

The rearrangement links TRBV2 to TRBJ2-5; 7 bases align to TRBD2. Germline V lookup: CDR1 SNHLY, CDR2 FYNNEI. CDR3 length: 15 amino acids. V trimming: 3 bases; J trimming: 5 bases; junction bases outside the gene matches: 9. DNA of the CDR3: TGTGCCAGCAGTGAGCCGAGCGGGGTGGGGGAGACCCAGTACTTC. Its protein product is CASSEPSGVGETQYF.

V is TRBV7-9 and J is TRBJ1-3; the D is unclear. Trimming removed 5 bases from V and 8 bases from J, with 1 base in between. This CDR3 has 9 amino acids. Germline CDR1 and CDR2: SEHNR and FQNEAQ (reference sequence). The CDR3 bases are TGTGCCAGCAGCGACACCATATATTTT. Residues: CASSDTIYF.

Of note for this clonotype: A junction end diverges from the germline sequence, so it may reflect a read error. The CDR3 spells CTSRDSGLESPLHF. Here the CDR3 DNA reads TGTACCAGCAGGGACAGCGGATTAGAGTCACCCCTCCACTTT. This chain uses TRBV2 with TRBJ1-6, with TRBD1 matching over 7 bases. This CDR3 has 14 amino acids. In germline, CDR1 is SNHLY, CDR2 FYNNEI.

Comments on this clonotype: A much larger clone is a single base away; this may be a read error. This chain connects TRBV7-9 to TRBJ2-7; no clear D. CDR3 size: 15 residues. Germline-derived CDR1 and CDR2 are SEHNR and FQNEAQ (reference sequence). CDR3 protein: CTSSPPAPLSYEQYF. Written as DNA, the CDR3 is TGCACCAGCAGCCCCCCTGCACCCCTTTCCTACGAGCAGTACTTC.

J is TRBJ2-2 and V is TRBV19, with D hard to call. Trimming shortened V by 4 bases and J by 0 bases, and 9 bases separated the two germline ends. Germline V gene data show CDR1 as LNHDA and CDR2 as SQIVND (reference sequence). This CDR3 comprises 15 residues. The CDR3 protein is CASSKAQPNTGELFF. The CDR3, as DNA: TGTGCCAGTAGTAAGGCACAACCGAACACCGGGGAGCTGTTTTTT.

This clonotype was observed at least ten times. The chain links TRBV10-3 to TRBJ1-1, with 7 bases lining up with TRBD1. J was trimmed by 1 base and V by 7 bases; bases with no gene match: 18. The CDR3 is 18 amino acids. Germline CDR1 is ENHRY and CDR2 is SYGVKD. The CDR3 nucleotides are TGTGCCATCACCCTGGAAGAGAACAGGACAGGCGAGAACACTGAAGCTTTCTTT. This encodes CAITLEENRTGENTEAFF.

The chain links TRBV25-1 to TRBJ1-2, with D unresolved. The ends were cut back, 6 bases at V and 4 bases at J, with 18 bases in the middle. This CDR3 comprises 15 residues. Germline CDR1 is MGHDK and CDR2 is SYGVNS. The CDR3 DNA reads as TGTGCCAGCAGCCAACCCAAGGAAGGGATCTATGGCTACACCTTC. Its protein is CASSQPKEGIYGYTF.

The chain joins TRBV10-3 to TRBJ1-1; a weak D match, TRBD1 (5 bases). The CDR3 consists of 11 residues. Trimming stripped 10 bases from V and 5 bases from J, with 11 bases between. The germline CDR1 and CDR2 sequences are ENHRY and SYGVKD. The CDR3 is CANARGTEAFF. CDR3 sequence (DNA): TGTGCCAACGCGCGGGGGACTGAAGCTTTCTTT.

This clonotype was recorded at least ten times. The V call is TRBV24-1, the J call TRBJ2-5; the D is unclear. With 6 bases removed from V and 1 base from J, the gap between germline ends came to 5 bases. The V gene's germline CDR1 is KGHDR and CDR2 SFDVKD. This CDR3 has 12 residues. This CDR3 is CATSSTQETQYF. DNA for the CDR3: TGTGCCACCAGTAGCACCCAAGAGACCCAGTACTTC.

This clonotype came up many times. The chain has TRBV7-2 and TRBJ2-7; 8 nucleotides line up with TRBD2. The CDR3 runs 14 residues. The germline gives CDR1 SGHTA, CDR2 FQGNSA. V lost 1 base and J lost 5; bases outside the gene matches: 4. The CDR3 loop is CASSLGSGANEQYF. The CDR3 DNA sequence: TGTGCCAGCAGCTTAGGTAGCGGGGCGAACGAGCAGTACTTC.

Details on this clonotype: Because it lacks the conserved phenylalanine or tryptophan at the end, this CDR3 is likely a read error. The rearrangement links TRBV5-4 to TRBJ1-5; 12 nucleotides agree with TRBD1. This CDR3 spans 16 amino acids. The germline CDR1 and CDR2 sequences are SGHNT and YYREEE (reference sequence). J lost 4 bases, V lost 3 bases, and 5 bases had no gene match. Written as DNA, the CDR3 is TGTGCCAGCAGCTGGGGACAGGGGGCCCCGAATCAGCCCCAGCATCTT. Its translation: CASSWGQGAPNQPQHL.

This clonotype was observed many times. The CDR3 DNA follows: TGCAGTGCTGCGGGTTCCTATGGCTACACCTTC. Translating gives CSAAGSYGYTF. The chain employs TRBV20-1 and TRBJ1-2; D ambiguous. From germline, CDR1 is DFQATT and CDR2 SNEGSKA (reference sequence). This CDR3 has 11 amino acids. V lost 5 bases, J lost 4 bases, and 8 bases lay in between.

Details on this clonotype: A read error may be the cause here, since a much bigger clone is one base away. V gene TRBV7-2 combines with J gene TRBJ1-1; D is ambiguous. The CDR3 covers 16 residues. The germline V gene encodes CDR1 SGHTA and CDR2 FQGNSA. Written as DNA, the CDR3 is TGTGCCAGCAGCCGTCGGACGGACGCTTTGAACACTGAAGCTTCCTTT. Its translation is CASSRRTDALNTEASF.

This sequence joins TRBV6-6 and TRBJ2-7; D perhaps matches TRBD1 (7 bases). Per germline, CDR1 MNHNY and CDR2 SVGAGI (reference sequence). The ends were cut back, 4 bases at V and 1 base at J, with 17 bases in the middle. This CDR3 is 16 amino acids long. In DNA, the CDR3 is TGTGCCAGCAGTTCCGATGCGGGACAGCAATCCTACGAGCAGTACTTC. It encodes CASSSDAGQQSYEQYF.